This section outlines one TCR beta chain sequence together with its context. This CDR3 contains 14 residues. V lost 0 bases and J lost 6, with 8 bases in between. Germline V gene sequence: CDR1 SGHTA, CDR2 FQGNSA. Original analysis: Amplification of reference gene primers provided the estimated nucleated cell counts. Clones were read by immunoSEQ multiplex PCR, and TCRdb kept only the in-frame ones, dropping some. That table is the source of V, J and clone size, and D and trimming were worked out from the DNA. The table lists 150,000 to 200,000 clones, approximately 86% of them singletons. This specimen comes from a study of blood T cell repertoires in COVID-19. Overall study context: Spain, Italy and the United States supplied samples that represented acute and convalescent COVID-19.

The chain joins TRBV7-2 to TRBJ2-2; perhaps TRBD2 as D (5 bases). The clonotype comes from a woman aged 80 or older with acute or convalescent COVID-19. Sequencing used peripheral blood. The CDR3 sequence is CASSLAILAGELFF. In DNA form, the CDR3 reads TGTGCCAGCAGCTTAGCCATACTAGCCGGGGAGCTGTTTTTT.